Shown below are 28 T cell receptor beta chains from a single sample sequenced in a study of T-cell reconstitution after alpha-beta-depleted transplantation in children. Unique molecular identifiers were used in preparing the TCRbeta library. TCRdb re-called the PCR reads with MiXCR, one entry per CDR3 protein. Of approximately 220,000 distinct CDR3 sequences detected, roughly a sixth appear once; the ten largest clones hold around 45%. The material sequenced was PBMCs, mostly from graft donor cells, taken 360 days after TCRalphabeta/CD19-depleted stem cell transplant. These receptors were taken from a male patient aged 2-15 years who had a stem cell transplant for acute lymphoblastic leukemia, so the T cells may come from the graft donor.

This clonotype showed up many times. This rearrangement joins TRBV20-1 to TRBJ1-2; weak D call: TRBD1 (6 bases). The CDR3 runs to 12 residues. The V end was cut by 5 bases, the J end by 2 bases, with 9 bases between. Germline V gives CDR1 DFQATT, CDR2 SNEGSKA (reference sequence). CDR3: CSAPGQNYGYTF. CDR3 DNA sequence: TGCAGTGCTCCCGGACAGAACTATGGCTACACCTTC.

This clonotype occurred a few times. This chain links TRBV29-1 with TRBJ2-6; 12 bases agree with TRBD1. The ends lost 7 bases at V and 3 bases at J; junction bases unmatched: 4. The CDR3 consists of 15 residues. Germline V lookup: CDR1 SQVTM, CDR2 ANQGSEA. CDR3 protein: CSARDRGLGANVLTF. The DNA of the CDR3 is TGCAGCGCCCGGGACAGGGGGCTTGGGGCCAACGTCCTGACTTTC.

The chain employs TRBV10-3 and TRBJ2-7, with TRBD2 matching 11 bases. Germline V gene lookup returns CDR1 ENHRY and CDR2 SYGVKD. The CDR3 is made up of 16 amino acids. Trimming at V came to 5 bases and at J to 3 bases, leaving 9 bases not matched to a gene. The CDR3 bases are TGTGCCATCAGTAGACTGCGAGGGACTAGCGGCTACGAGCAGTACTTC. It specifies CAISRLRGTSGYEQYF.

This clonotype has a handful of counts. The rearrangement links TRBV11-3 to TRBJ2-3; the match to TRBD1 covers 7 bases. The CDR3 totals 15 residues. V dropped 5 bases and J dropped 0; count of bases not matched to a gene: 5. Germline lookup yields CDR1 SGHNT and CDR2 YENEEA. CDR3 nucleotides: TGTGCCAGCAGCAATGGGACAGCTAGCACAGATACGCAGTATTTT. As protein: CASSNGTASTDTQYF.

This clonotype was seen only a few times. The CDR3 region is CSAHSPGGGSYNEQFF. CDR3 nucleotides: TGCAGTGCTCATTCCCCTGGCGGGGGCTCCTACAATGAGCAGTTCTTC. The chain links TRBV20-1 to TRBJ2-1, with TRBD2 matching over 7 bases. The CDR3 runs to 16 residues. Losses at the gene ends were 5 bases for V and 0 bases for J; bases not matched to a gene: 10. Germline assignment: CDR1 DFQATT and CDR2 SNEGSKA (reference sequence).

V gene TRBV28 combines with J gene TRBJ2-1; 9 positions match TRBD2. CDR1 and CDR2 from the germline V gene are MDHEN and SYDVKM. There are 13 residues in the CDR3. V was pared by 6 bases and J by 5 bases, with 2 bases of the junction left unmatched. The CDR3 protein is CASRRLADNEQFF. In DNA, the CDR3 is TGTGCCAGCAGGAGACTAGCGGACAATGAGCAGTTCTTC. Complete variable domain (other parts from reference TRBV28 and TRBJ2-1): DVKVTQSSRYLVKRTGEKVFLECVQDMDHENMFWYRQDPGLGLRLIYFSYDVKMKEKGDIPEGYSVSREKKERFSLILESASTNQTSMYLCASRRLADNEQFFGPGTRLTVL.

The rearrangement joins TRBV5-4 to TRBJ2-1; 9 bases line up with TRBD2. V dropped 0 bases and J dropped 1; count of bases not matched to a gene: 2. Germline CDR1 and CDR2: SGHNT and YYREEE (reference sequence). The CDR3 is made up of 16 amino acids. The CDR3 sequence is CASSLDAGGSYNEQFF. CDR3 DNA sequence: TGTGCCAGCAGCTTGGACGCGGGAGGGTCCTACAATGAGCAGTTCTTC. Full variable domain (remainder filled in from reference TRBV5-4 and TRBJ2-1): ETGVTQSPTHLIKTRGQQVTLRCSSQSGHNTVSWYQQALGQGPQFIFQYYREEENGRGNFPPRFSGLQFPNYSSELNVNALELDDSALYLCASSLDAGGSYNEQFFGPGTRLTVL.

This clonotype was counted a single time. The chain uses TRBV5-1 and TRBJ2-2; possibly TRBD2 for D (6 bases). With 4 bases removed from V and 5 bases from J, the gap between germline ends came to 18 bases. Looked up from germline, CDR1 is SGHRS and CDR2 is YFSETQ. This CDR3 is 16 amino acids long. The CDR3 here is CASSAPGVPPTGELFF. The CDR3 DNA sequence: TGCGCCAGCAGCGCCCCGGGGGTTCCACCAACCGGGGAGCTGTTTTTT. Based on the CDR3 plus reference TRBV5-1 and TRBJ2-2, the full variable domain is KAGVTQTPRYLIKTRGQQVTLSCSPISGHRSVSWYQQTPGQGLQFLFEYFSETQRNKGNFPGRFSGRQFSNSRSEMNVSTLELGDSALYLCASSAPGVPPTGELFFGEGSRLTVL.

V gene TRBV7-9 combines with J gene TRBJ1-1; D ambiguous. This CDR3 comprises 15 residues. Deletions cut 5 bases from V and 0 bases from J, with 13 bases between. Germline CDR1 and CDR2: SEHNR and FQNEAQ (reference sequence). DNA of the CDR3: TGTGCCAGCAGCGTAAATAAGGGCGTGAACACTGAAGCTTTCTTT. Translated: CASSVNKGVNTEAFF.

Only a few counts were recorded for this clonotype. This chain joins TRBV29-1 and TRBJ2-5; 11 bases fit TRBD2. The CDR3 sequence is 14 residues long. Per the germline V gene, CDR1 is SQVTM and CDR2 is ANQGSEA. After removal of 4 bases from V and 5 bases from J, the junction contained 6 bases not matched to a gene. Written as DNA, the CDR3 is TGCAGCGTTGCACGACTAGCGGGATTTGAGACCCAGTACTTC. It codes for CSVARLAGFETQYF.

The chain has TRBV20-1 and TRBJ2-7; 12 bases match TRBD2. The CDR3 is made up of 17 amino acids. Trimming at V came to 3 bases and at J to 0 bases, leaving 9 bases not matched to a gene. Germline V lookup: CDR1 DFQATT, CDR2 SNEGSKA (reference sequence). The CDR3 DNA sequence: TGCAGTGCTAGGGGAATTACTAGCGGGGGGAACTCCTACGAGCAGTACTTC. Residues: CSARGITSGGNSYEQYF.

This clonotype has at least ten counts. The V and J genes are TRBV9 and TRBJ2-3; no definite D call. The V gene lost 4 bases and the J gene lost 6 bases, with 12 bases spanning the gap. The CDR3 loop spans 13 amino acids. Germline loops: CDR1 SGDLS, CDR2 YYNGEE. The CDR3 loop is CASSFPDLDTQYF. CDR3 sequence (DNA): TGTGCCAGCAGCTTCCCAGACCTTGATACGCAGTATTTT. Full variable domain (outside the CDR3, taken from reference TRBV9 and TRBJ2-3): DSGVTQTPKHLITATGQRVTLRCSPRSGDLSVYWYQQSLDQGLQFLIQYYNGEERAKGNILERFSAQQFPDLHSELNLSSLELGDSALYFCASSFPDLDTQYFGPGTRLTVL.

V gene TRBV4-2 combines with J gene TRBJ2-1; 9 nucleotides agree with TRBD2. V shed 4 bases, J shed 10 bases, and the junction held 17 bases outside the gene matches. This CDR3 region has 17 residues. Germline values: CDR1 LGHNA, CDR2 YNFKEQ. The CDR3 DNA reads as TGTGCCAGCAGCCGGGTACCCAGCGGGGGGCCGTCTGTGGAGCAGTTCTTC. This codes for CASSRVPSGGPSVEQFF.

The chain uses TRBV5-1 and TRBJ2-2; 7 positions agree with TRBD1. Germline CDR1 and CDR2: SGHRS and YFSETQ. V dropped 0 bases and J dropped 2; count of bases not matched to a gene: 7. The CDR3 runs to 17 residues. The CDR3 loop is CASSLGQGAPNTGELFF. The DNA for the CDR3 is TGCGCCAGCAGCTTGGGACAGGGCGCCCCCAACACCGGGGAGCTGTTTTTT.

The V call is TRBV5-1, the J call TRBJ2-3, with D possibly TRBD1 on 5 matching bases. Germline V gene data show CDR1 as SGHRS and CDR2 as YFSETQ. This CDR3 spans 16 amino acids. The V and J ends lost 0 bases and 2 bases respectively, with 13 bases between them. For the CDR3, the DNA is TGCGCCAGCAGCTTGGTACAGGCGCAACTCACAGATACGCAGTATTTT. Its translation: CASSLVQAQLTDTQYF.

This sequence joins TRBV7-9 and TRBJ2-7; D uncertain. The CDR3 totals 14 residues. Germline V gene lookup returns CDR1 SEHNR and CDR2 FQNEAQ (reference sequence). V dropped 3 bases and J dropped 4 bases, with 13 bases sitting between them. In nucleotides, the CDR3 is TGTGCCAGCAGCTTCTACGGCCCTTGGTACGAGCAGTACTTC. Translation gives CASSFYGPWYEQYF. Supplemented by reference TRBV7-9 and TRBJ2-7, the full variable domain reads DTGVSQNPRHKITKRGQNVTFRCDPISEHNRLYWYRQTLGQGPEFLTYFQNEAQLEKSRLLSDRFSAERPKGSFSTLEIQRTEQGDSAMYLCASSFYGPWYEQYFGPGTRLTVT.

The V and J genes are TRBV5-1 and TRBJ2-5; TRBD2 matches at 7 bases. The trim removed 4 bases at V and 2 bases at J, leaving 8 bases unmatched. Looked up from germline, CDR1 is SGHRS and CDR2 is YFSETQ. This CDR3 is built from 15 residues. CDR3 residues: CASSLGGMRQETQYF. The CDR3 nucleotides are TGCGCCAGCAGCCTGGGAGGGATGCGGCAAGAGACCCAGTACTTC.

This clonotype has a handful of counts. This chain's CDR3 is CASSYSSGAGELFF. The CDR3 coding sequence is TGTGCCAGCAGTTACAGTTCAGGGGCCGGGGAGCTGTTTTTT. This chain joins TRBV6-5 and TRBJ2-2, with D perhaps TRBD1 (6 bases). The germline CDR1 and CDR2 sequences are MNHEY and SVGAGI. The CDR3 length is 14 residues. With 2 bases removed from V and 6 bases from J, the gap between germline ends came to 10 bases.

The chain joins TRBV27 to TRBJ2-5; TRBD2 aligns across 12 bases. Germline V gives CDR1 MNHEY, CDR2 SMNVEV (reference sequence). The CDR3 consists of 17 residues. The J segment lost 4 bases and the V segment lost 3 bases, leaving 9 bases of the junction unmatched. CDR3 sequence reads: CASSFGLAGGRGETQYF. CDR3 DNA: TGTGCCAGCAGTTTCGGGCTAGCGGGAGGGCGGGGAGAGACCCAGTACTTC.

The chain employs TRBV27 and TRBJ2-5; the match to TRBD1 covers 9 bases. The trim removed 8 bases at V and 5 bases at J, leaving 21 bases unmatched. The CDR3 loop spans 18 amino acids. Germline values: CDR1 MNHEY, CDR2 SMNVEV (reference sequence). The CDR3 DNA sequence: TGTGCCAGCTTGAATCGCTATGGGGAGACAGGGGGAGGGGAGACCCAGTACTTC. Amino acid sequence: CASLNRYGETGGGETQYF.

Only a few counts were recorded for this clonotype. CDR3 nucleotides: TGCAGTGCGCGTCAGGGGGCGGCCACTGAAGCTTTCTTT. Its protein is CSARQGAATEAFF. The chain recombines TRBV20-1 with TRBJ1-1; TRBD1 matches at 8 bases. Germline trimming cut 6 bases from V and 4 bases from J; bases unmatched to any gene: 7. This CDR3 comprises 13 residues. Per germline, CDR1 DFQATT and CDR2 SNEGSKA (reference sequence).

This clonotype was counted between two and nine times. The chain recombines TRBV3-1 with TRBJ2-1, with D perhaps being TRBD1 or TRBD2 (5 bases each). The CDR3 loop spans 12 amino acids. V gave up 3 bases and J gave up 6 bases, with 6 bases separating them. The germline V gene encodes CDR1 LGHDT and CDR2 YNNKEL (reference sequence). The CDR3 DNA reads TGTGCCAGCAGCCATGGGGGCAATGAGCAGTTCTTC. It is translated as CASSHGGNEQFF.

This chain's CDR3 is CASSLTGFTEGTEAFF. Here the CDR3 DNA reads TGCGCCAGCAGCCTGACGGGCTTCACGGAAGGAACTGAAGCTTTCTTT. The genes are TRBV5-1 and TRBJ1-1; D unclear. CDR1 is SGHRS, CDR2 YFSETQ, per germline. The CDR3 has 16 amino acids. V lost 4 bases and J lost 5, with 21 bases in between. The full variable domain, in which reference TRBV5-1 and TRBJ1-1 provide the parts outside the CDR3, is KAGVTQTPRYLIKTRGQQVTLSCSPISGHRSVSWYQQTPGQGLQFLFEYFSETQRNKGNFPGRFSGRQFSNSRSEMNVSTLELGDSALYLCASSLTGFTEGTEAFFGQGTRLTVV.

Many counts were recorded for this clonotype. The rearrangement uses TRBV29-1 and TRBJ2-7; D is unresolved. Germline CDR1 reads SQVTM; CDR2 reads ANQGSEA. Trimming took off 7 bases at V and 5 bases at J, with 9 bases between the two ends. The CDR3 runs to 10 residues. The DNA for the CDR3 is TGCAGCGCCAGCCAGGACGAGCAGTACTTC. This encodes CSASQDEQYF.

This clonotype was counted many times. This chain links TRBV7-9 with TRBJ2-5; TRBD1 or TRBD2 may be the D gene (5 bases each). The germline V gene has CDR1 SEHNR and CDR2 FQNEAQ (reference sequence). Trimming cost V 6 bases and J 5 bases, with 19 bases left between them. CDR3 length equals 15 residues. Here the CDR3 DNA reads TGTGCCAGCAGACCACAGGAGGTTTTACGGGAGACCCAGTACTTC. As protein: CASRPQEVLRETQYF.

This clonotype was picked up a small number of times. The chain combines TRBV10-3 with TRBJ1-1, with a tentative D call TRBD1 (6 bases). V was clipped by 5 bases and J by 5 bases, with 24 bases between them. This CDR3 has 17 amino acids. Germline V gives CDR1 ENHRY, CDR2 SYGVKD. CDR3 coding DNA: TGTGCCATCAGTTCCTCATTAGGGGGACTAAAGGAGACTGAAGCTTTCTTT. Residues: CAISSSLGGLKETEAFF.

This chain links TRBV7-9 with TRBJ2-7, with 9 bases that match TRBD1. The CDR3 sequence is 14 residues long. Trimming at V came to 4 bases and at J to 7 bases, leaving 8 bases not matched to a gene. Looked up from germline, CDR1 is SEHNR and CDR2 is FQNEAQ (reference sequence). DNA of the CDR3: TGTGCCAGCAGCTCTCCCGGGACAGGGCGGGAGCAGTACTTC. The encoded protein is CASSSPGTGREQYF.

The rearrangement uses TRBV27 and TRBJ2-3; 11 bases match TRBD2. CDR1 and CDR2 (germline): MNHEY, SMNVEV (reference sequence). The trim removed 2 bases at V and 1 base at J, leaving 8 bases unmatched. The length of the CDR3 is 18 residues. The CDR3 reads CASSLRPGLAGRTDTQYF. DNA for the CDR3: TGTGCCAGCAGTTTAAGACCCGGACTAGCGGGCCGCACAGATACGCAGTATTTT.